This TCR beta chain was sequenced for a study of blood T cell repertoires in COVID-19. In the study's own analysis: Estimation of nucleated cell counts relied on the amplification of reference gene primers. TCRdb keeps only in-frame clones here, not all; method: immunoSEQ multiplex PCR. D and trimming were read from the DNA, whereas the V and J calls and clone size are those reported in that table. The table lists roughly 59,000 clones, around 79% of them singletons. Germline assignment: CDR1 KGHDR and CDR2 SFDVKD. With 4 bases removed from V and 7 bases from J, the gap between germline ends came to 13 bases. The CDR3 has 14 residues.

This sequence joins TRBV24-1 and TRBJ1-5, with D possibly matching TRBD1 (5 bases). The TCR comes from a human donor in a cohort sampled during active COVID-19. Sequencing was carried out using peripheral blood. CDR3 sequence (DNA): TGTGCCACCAGTGACTCCGACGGGGGACAGCCCCAGCATTTT. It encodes CATSDSDGGQPQHF.